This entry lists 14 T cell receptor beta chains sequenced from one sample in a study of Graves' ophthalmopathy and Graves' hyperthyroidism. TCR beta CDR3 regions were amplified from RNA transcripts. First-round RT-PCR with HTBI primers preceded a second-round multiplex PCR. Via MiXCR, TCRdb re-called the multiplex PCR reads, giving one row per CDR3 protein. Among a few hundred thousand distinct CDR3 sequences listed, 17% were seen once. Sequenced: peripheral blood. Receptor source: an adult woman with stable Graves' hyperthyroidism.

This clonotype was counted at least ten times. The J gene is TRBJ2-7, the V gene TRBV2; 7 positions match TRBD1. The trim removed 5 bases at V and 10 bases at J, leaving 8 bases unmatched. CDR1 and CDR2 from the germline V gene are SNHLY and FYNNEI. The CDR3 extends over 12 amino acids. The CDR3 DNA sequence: TGTGCCAGCAGTACCACAGGGGCCGGACAGTACTTC. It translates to CASSTTGAGQYF.

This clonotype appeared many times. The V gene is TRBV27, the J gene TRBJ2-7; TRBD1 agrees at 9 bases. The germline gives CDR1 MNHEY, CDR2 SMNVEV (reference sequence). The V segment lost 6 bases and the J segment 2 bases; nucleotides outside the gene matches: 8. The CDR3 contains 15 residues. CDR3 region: CASRKAGQGTYEQYF. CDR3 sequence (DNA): TGTGCCAGCAGAAAAGCCGGACAGGGGACCTACGAGCAGTACTTC.

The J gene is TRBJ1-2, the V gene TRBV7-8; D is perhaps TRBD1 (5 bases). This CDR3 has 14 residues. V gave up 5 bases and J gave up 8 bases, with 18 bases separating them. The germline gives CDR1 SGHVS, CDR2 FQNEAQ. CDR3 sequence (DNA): TGTGCCAGCAGCGTCATGATGGGGGTTAGCGGCTACACCTTC. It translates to CASSVMMGVSGYTF.

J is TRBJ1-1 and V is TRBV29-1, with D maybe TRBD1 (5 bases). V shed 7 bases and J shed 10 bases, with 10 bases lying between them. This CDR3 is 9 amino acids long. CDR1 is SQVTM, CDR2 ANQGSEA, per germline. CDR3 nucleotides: TGCAGCGGGGGCCAGGGAGCTTTCTTT. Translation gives CSGGQGAFF.

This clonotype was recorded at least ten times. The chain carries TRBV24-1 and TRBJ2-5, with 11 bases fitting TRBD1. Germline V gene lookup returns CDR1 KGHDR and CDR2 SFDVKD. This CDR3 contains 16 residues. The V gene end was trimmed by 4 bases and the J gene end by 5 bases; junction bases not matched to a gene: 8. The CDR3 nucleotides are TGTGCCACCAGTGAGGGCGGGACAGGGGGGTGGGAGACCCAGTACTTC. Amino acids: CATSEGGTGGWETQYF.

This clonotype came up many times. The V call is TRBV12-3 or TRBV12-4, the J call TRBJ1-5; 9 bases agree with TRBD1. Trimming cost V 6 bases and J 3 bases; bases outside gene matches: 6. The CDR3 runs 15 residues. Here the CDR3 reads CASSPGTGNNQPQHF. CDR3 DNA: TGTGCCAGCAGCCCCGGGACAGGGAACAATCAGCCCCAGCATTTT.

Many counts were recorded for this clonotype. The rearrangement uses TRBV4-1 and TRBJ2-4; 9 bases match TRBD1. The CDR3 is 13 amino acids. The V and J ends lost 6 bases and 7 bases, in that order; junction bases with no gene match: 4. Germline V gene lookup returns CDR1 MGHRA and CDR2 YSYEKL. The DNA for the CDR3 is TGCGCCAGCAGTCCCGGGACAGGGAACATTCAGTACTTC. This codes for CASSPGTGNIQYF.

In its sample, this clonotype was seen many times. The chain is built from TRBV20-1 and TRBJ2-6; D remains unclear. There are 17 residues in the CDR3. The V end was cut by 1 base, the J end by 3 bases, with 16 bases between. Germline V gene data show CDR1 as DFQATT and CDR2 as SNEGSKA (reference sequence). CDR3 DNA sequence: TGCAGTGCTAGAGTAGGGTTAACTAAGGGTGGGGCCAACGTCCTGACTTTC. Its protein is CSARVGLTKGGANVLTF.

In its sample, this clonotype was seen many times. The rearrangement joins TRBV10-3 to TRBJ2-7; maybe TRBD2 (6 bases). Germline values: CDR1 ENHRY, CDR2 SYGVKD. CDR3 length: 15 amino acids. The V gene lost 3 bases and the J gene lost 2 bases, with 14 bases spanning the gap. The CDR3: CAISDLGTQTYEQYF. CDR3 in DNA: TGTGCCATCAGTGATTTGGGGACTCAAACCTACGAGCAGTACTTC.

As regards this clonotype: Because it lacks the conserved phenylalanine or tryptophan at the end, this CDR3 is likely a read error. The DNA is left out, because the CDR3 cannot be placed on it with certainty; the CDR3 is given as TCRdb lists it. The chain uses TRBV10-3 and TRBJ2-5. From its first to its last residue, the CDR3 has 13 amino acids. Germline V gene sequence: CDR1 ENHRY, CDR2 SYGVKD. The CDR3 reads CAISESTWETQDY.

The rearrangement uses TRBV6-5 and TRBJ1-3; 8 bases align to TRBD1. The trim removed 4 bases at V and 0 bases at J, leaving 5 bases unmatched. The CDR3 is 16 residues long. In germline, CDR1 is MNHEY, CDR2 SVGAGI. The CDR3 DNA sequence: TGTGCCAGCAGTTCTGGACAGGGATCCTCTGGAAACACCATATATTTT. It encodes CASSSGQGSSGNTIYF.

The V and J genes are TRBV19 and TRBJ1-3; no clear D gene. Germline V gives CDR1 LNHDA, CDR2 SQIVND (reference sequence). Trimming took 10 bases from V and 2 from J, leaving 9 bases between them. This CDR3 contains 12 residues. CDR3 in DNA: TGTGCCACCGAGTCCGCTGGAAACACCATATATTTT. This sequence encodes CATESAGNTIYF.

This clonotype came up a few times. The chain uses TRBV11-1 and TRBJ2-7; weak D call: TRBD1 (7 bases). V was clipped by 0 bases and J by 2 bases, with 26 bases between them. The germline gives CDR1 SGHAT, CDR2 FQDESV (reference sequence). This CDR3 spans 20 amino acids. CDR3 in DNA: TGTGCCAGCAGCTTAGCTCCCGGGGGTAAGGGGGACAGAAGAACCTACGAGCAGTACTTC. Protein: CASSLAPGGKGDRRTYEQYF.

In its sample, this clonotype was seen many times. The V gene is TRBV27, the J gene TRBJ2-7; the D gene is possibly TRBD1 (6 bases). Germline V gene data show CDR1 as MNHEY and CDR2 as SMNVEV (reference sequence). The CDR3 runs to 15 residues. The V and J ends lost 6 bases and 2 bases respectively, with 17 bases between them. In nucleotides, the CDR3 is TGTGCCAGCAGGGAACGGACAGCGGAGACCTACGAGCAGTACTTC. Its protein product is CASRERTAETYEQYF.